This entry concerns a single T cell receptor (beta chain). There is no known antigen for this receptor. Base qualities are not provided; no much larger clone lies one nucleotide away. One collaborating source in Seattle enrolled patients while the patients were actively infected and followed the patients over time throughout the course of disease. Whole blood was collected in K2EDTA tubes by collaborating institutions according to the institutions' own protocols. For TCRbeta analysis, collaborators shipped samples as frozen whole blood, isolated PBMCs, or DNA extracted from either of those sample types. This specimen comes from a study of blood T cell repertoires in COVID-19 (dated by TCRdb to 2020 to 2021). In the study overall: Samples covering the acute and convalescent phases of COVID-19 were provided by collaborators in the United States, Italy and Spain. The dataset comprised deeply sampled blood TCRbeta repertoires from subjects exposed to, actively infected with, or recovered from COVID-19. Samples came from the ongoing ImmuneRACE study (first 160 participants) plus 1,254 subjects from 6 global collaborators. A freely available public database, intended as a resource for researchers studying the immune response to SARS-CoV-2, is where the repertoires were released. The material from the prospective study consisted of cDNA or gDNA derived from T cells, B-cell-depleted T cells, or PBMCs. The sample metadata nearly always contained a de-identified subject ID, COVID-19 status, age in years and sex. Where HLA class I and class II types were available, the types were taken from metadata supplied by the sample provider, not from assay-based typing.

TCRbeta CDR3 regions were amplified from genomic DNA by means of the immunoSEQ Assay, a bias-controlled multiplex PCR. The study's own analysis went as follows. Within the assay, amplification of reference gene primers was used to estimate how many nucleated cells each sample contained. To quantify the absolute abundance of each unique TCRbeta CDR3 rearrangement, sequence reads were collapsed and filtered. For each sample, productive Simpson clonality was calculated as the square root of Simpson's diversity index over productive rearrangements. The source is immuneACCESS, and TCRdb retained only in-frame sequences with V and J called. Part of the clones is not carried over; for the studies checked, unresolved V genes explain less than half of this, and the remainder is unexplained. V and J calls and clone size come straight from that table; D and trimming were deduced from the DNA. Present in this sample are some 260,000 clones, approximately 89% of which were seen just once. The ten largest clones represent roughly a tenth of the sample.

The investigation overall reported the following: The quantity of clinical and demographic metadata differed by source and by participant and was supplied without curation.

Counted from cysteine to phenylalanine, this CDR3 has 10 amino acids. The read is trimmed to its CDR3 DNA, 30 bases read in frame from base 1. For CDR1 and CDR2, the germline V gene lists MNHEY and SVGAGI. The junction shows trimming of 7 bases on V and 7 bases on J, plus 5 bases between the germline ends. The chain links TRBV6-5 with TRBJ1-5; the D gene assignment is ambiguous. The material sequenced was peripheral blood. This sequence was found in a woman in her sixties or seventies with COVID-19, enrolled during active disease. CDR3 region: CASNRQPQHF. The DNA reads TGTGCCAGCAACCGGCAGCCCCAGCATTTT.